The TCR beta chain under discussion was sequenced for a study of blood T cells in healthy people across ages. Study conclusions and caveats: TCR beta diversity per million T cells fell roughly linearly with age. Unsorted PBMC input precluded a conclusive naive versus antigen-experienced comparison.

The CDR3 contains 15 residues. V shed 0 bases and J 5 bases; nucleotides not matched to a gene: 3. Germline V lookup: CDR1 MGHRA, CDR2 YSYEKL. Isolating PBMCs gave at least 6.5 million of these cells per sample. A single count supports this clonotype. The antigen remains unidentified. A second PCR of about 7 to 12 cycles used a sample-barcoded 5' primer and a J-beta primer mix. One entry per CDR3 protein results from TCRdb running MiXCR on the 5' RACE reads. The sample has more than 1,000,000 distinct CDR3 sequences; almost 25% are singletons. The same specimen was also included in a second study, on T cells of mothers and their children. That source notes: In unrelated and related pairs, TCR recombination output is shaped in a similar way by thymic selection.

The sample was blood. This rearrangement joins TRBV4-1 to TRBJ2-5; 10 bases agree with TRBD1. This receptor was taken from a girl aged 2-10 years in good health. The CDR3 sequence: CASSQEDRGWETQYF. As DNA, the CDR3 is TGCGCCAGCAGCCAAGAGGACAGGGGGTGGGAGACCCAGTACTTC.